Listed below are T cell receptor beta chains from one sample, sequenced in a study of blood T cell repertoires in COVID-19. The protocol was immunoSEQ multiplex PCR, while the TCRdb copy is restricted to in-frame clones and leaves out a portion. The table records hundreds of thousands of clones, about 88% of them present only once. Sample: peripheral blood. These receptors were collected from a woman between 35 and 50 years old who had recovered from COVID-19. The CDR3 runs from the conserved cysteine through the conserved F or W. The order of the fields is clone size, V gene, D gene, J gene, CDR3 DNA, CDR3 protein. The D gene is left open where the match is weak. The size of a clone is reported for some rows only, either as once, few or many, or as a class for expanded clones.

.	TRBV20-1	TRBD2	TRBJ2-3	TGCAGTGCTAGTCCAGGACTAGCGGGAGGGCCCCTCGGGACAGATACGCAGTATTTT	CSASPGLAGGPLGTDTQYF
.	TRBV6-2/TRBV6-3	.	TRBJ1-2	TGTGCCAGCAGTTACCCCGGAAGAGGCTTATATGGCTACACCTTC	CASSYPGRGLYGYTF
once	TRBV30	TRBD1	TRBJ2-7	TGTGCCTGGAGTGTAAGGCGACAGGGGTTCTCCTACGAGCAGTACTTC	CAWSVRRQGFSYEQYF
.	TRBV6-6	TRBD1	TRBJ1-2	TGTGCCAGCAGTGCGGGGACAGACTCTAACTATGGCTACACCTTC	CASSAGTDSNYGYTF
.	TRBV5-8	.	TRBJ1-4	TGTGCCAGCAGCTTGGGGGGACACCGTGAAAAACTGTTTTTT	CASSLGGHREKLFF
once	TRBV4-2	.	TRBJ1-5	TGTGCCAGCAGCCAAGCAGGGAGGGGAGATCAGCCCCAGCATTTT	CASSQAGRGDQPQHF
.	TRBV7-2	TRBD1	TRBJ2-7	TGTGCCAGCAGCTTAGAGCCGGGACAGGGACACGAGCAGTACTTC	CASSLEPGQGHEQYF
once	TRBV11-1	.	TRBJ2-3	TGTGCCAGCAGCTTCGTAGGGGGATCCACAGATACGCAGTATTTT	CASSFVGGSTDTQYF
.	TRBV5-1	.	TRBJ2-7	TGCGCCAGCAGCTTGGGGACTGGGACGGGACTTGACGAGCAGTACTTC	CASSLGTGTGLDEQYF
.	TRBV7-3	TRBD2	TRBJ2-3	TGTGCCAGCGGGACTAGCGGAGACACAGATACGCAGTATTTT	CASGTSGDTDTQYF
.	TRBV19	TRBD2	TRBJ2-3	TGTGCCAGTAGTATAGGACTAGCGGGAGGTCGGTCAGATACGCAGTATTTT	CASSIGLAGGRSDTQYF
once	TRBV7-3	.	TRBJ2-1	TGTGCCAGCAGCTTAGAACAGGGTAGTGAGCAGTTCTTC	CASSLEQGSEQFF
.	TRBV4-3	TRBD2	TRBJ2-7	TGCGCCAGCAGCCAAAGCGTGGGACTAGCGGGAGGGAGGTCCTACGAGCAGTACTTC	CASSQSVGLAGGRSYEQYF
.	TRBV6-5	TRBD1	TRBJ1-5	TGTGCCAGCAGCCAGACAGGGGGTCAGCCCCAGCATTTT	CASSQTGGQPQHF
.	TRBV2	.	TRBJ2-5	TGTGCCAGCAGTCTCCAGGAGGGCCGGAGGGAGACCCAGTACTTC	CASSLQEGRRETQYF
.	TRBV28	.	TRBJ1-5	TGTGCCAGCAGTTTACAGATTAGCAATCAGCCCCAGCATTTT	CASSLQISNQPQHF
.	TRBV9	.	TRBJ2-1	TGTGCCAGCAGCGTAGTGCCAGGGCCCAATGAGCAGTTCTTC	CASSVVPGPNEQFF
once	TRBV5-8	.	TRBJ2-2	TGTGCCAGCAGCCTGGTGGCCGTACTAAACACCGGGGAGCTGTTTTTT	CASSLVAVLNTGELFF
.	TRBV5-4	.	TRBJ2-5	TGTGCCAGCAGCTTGGGAGGGATCGGTGAGACCCAGTACTTC	CASSLGGIGETQYF
.	TRBV3-1/TRBV3-2	TRBD2	TRBJ2-2	TGTGCCAGCAGCCAGACAGGCCTCGGGAGCGGGAGGCCTCTCACCGGGGAGCTGTTTTTT	CASSQTGLGSGRPLTGELFF
.	TRBV6-1	TRBD2	TRBJ2-1	TGTGCCAGCAGTGAGATGGGACTAGCGGAATACAATGAGCAGTTCTTC	CASSEMGLAEYNEQFF
.	TRBV6-5	.	TRBJ1-2	TGTGCCAGCAGGATAGACGGAGCCGGAGGTGGCTACACCTTC	CASRIDGAGGGYTF
.	TRBV6-5	.	TRBJ2-7	TGTGCCAGCAGGGTCGGGTTCTCCTACGAGCAGTACTTC	CASRVGFSYEQYF
.	TRBV3-1/TRBV3-2	.	TRBJ1-5	TGTGCCAGCAGCCAAGAAGTAACTAACCAGCCCCAGCATTTT	CASSQEVTNQPQHF
.	TRBV6-2/TRBV6-3	TRBD1	TRBJ1-1	TGTGCCAGCAGTCCGACAGGGAGGAACACTGAAGCTTTCTTT	CASSPTGRNTEAFF
.	TRBV3-1/TRBV3-2	.	TRBJ1-3	TGTGCCAGCAGCCAGGACAGCCTTGGGAGAAACACCATATATTTT	CASSQDSLGRNTIYF
.	TRBV11-2	TRBD2	TRBJ2-1	TGTGCCAGCAGCTTGGCACTAGCGGGGGGGCGGGAGCAGTTCTTC	CASSLALAGGREQFF
.	TRBV6-5	.	TRBJ1-2	TGTGCCAGCAGTTCTGGGGCTTATGGCTACACCTTC	CASSSGAYGYTF
.	TRBV11-2	.	TRBJ2-7	TGTGCCAGCAGCTCTACCGGGAGACACATCTACGAGCAGTACTTC	CASSSTGRHIYEQYF
few	TRBV27	.	TRBJ1-5	TGTGCCAGCAGGCAGGGGAAGGGCAATCAGCCCCAGCATTTT	CASRQGKGNQPQHF
few	TRBV4-1	.	TRBJ2-6	TGCGCCAGCAGTCAAGACGGGGTCTTTGGGGCCAACGTCCTGACTTTC	CASSQDGVFGANVLTF
.	TRBV24-1	TRBD1	TRBJ2-7	TGTGCCACCAGTGACCCCCGGGACAGGAAGCCCTACGAGCAGTACTTC	CATSDPRDRKPYEQYF
.	TRBV7-3	.	TRBJ2-2	TGTGCCAGCAGCTCCGCAGGATTGGCCGGGGAGCTGTTTTTT	CASSSAGLAGELFF
.	TRBV6-2/TRBV6-3	TRBD2	TRBJ2-5	TGTGCCAGCAGTACCAGATTAGCGGGGGGGTTTTGGGAGACCCAGTACTTC	CASSTRLAGGFWETQYF
.	TRBV6-2/TRBV6-3	.	TRBJ2-1	TGTGCCAGCAGTTACTCAACGGTCCTCTCCTACAATGAGCAGTTCTTC	CASSYSTVLSYNEQFF
.	TRBV2	TRBD1	TRBJ1-6	TGTGCCAGCAGTCCGGGACAGGGGGCTGGGAATTCACCCCTCCACTTT	CASSPGQGAGNSPLHF
.	TRBV5-1	.	TRBJ2-5	TGCGCCAGCAGCTTGGAACTCGCGGGGGCCCAAGAGACCCAGTACTTC	CASSLELAGAQETQYF
.	TRBV11-1	TRBD2	TRBJ2-5	TGTGCCAGCAGCACAGCGGGAGGGAGTCGCGAGACCCAGTACTTC	CASSTAGGSRETQYF
.	TRBV11-3	.	TRBJ1-1	TGTGCCAGCAGCCGCGGGATACAGAACACTGAAGCTTTCTTT	CASSRGIQNTEAFF
few	TRBV18	.	TRBJ1-5	TGTGCCAGCTCACCATTCGGGGTCTGGCAGCCCCAGCATTTT	CASSPFGVWQPQHF
.	TRBV27	.	TRBJ1-4	TGTGCCAGCAGTCCCTTTGGGGCGCCCAAACTGTTTTTT	CASSPFGAPKLFF
.	TRBV10-3	TRBD1	TRBJ2-5	TGTGCCATCAGTACACAGGGGGCAGGGGAGACCCAGTACTTC	CAISTQGAGETQYF
.	TRBV6-5	.	TRBJ2-7	TGTGCCAGCACCGAGGGTCCTACGGAAACATACGAGCAGTACTTC	CASTEGPTETYEQYF
.	TRBV5-1	.	TRBJ2-2	TGCGCCAGCAGCTTGTCACTGAACACCGGGGAGCTGTTTTTT	CASSLSLNTGELFF
.	TRBV7-2	.	TRBJ2-1	TGTGCCAGCAGCTTAGAGAGTCGGCAGTTCTTC	CASSLESRQFF
.	TRBV29-1	TRBD2	TRBJ2-3	TGCAGCGTTGGAGCGGGAACGGATACGCAGTATTTT	CSVGAGTDTQYF
.	TRBV6-1	TRBD1	TRBJ1-4	TGTGCCAGCAGTGAAGAGACCCAGGGGGGTGAAAAACTGTTTTTT	CASSEETQGGEKLFF
.	TRBV11-2	.	TRBJ2-7	TGTGCCAGCAGCTTACGACCAGGCTTGCACGAGCAGTACTTC	CASSLRPGLHEQYF
.	TRBV7-2	.	TRBJ1-1	TGTGCCAGCAGCCCCCACCTAGGACAGCGAGGGAACACTGAAGCTTTCTTT	CASSPHLGQRGNTEAFF